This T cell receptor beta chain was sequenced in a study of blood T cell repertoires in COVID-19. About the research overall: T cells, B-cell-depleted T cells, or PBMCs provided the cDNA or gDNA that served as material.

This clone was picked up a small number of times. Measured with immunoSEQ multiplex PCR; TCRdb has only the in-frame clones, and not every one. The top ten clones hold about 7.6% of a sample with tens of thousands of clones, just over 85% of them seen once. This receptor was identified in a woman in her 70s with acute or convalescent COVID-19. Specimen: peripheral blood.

The CDR3 bases are TGCGCCAGCAGTGAGTCAAAGACAGGGGGCAAAGCTTTCTTT. Translating it yields CASSESKTGGKAFF. The chain carries TRBV10-1 and TRBJ1-1, with 10 bases fitting TRBD1. The CDR3 spans 14 residues. Germline V gives CDR1 WNHNN, CDR2 SYGVQD (reference sequence). V shed 0 bases and J 9 bases; nucleotides not matched to a gene: 4.